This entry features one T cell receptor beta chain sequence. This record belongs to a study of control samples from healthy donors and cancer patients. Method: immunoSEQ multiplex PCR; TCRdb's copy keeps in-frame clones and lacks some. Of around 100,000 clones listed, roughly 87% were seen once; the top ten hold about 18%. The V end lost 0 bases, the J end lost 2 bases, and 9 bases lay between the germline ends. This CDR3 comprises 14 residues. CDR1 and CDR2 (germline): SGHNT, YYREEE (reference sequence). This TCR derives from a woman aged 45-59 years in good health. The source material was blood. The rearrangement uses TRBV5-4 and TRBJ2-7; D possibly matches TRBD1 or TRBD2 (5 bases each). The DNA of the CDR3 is TGTGCCAGCAGCTTGGCCGGGACCACCTACGAGCAGTACGTC. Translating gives CASSLAGTTYEQYV.